This T cell receptor (beta chain) was profiled in a study of T cell responses to AZD1222 COVID-19 vaccine. The data were produced by immunoSEQ multiplex PCR, yet TCRdb's version contains in-frame clones alone and is incomplete. The sample lists 65,000 to 85,000 clones, 80% to 90% occurring once. The study, taken as a whole, reports: Seropositive status at baseline applied to only six AZD1222 recipients. The sample set comprised mostly white British donors with more females, and clonal diversity was possibly underestimated.

A note on this clone: What it binds is unknown.

CDR1 and CDR2 (germline): LGHDT, YNNKEL (reference sequence). The V gene end was trimmed by 4 bases and the J gene end by 7 bases; junction bases not matched to a gene: 11. The CDR3 covers 17 residues. Source: peripheral blood, taken 28 days after the second AZD1222 dose. The sequence was obtained from an adult who received the AZD1222 COVID-19 vaccine. The gene calls are TRBV3-1 (or the pseudogene TRBV3-2) and TRBJ2-3; 13 nucleotides line up with TRBD2. The CDR3 loop is CASSRPRLAGGPNTQYF. The CDR3 DNA is TGTGCCAGCAGCCGCCCGAGACTAGCGGGGGGTCCTAATACGCAGTATTTT.